The source of this T cell receptor (beta chain) is a study of cytomegalovirus exposure and HLA in healthy donors. Points from the study as a whole: Later analysis showed most CMV-associated TCR beta chains appearing HLA-restricted. TCR beta sequences numbering over 15,000 were associated with HLA alleles at 0.05 false discovery rate in a later analysis.

Both 60 Vbeta primers and 13 Jbeta primers went into the PCR. Here immunoSEQ multiplex PCR was the method, and the copy in TCRdb shows in-frame clones only, minus some. The sample has over 150,000 clones, around nine tenths seen once. CDR1 SGHKS and CDR2 YYEKEE come from the germline V gene (reference sequence). The ends were cut back, 0 bases at V and 0 bases at J, with 12 bases in the middle. This CDR3 has 17 residues. Remarks on this clone: Its antigen is not identified.

The sequence was collected from a woman in her 30s in good health and CMV-seronegative. The specimen sequenced was PBMCs. The chain links TRBV5-5 to TRBJ1-4; D gene ambiguous. This CDR3 is CASSLGLVHATNEKLFF. CDR3 nucleotides: TGTGCCAGCAGCTTGGGACTCGTCCATGCAACTAATGAAAAACTGTTTTTT.